This T cell receptor beta chain was sequenced in a study of blood T cell repertoires in COVID-19. Germline assignment: CDR1 SGDLS and CDR2 YYNGEE. This CDR3 region has 16 residues. Germline trimming cut 3 bases from V and 3 bases from J; bases unmatched to any gene: 6. Under the authors' procedure: Estimation of nucleated cell counts was performed using reference gene primer amplification. Measured with immunoSEQ multiplex PCR; TCRdb has only the in-frame clones, and not every one. V, J and clone size are those of that table, while D and trimming were read from the DNA. The sample contains fewer than 350,000 clones, 87% of which appear only once.

Sequenced input: peripheral blood. This TCR derives from a woman in her forties or fifties who had recovered from COVID-19. V usage is TRBV9 and J usage is TRBJ2-2; 9 nucleotides line up with TRBD2. The CDR3 DNA reads as TGTGCCAGCAGCGGGCTAGCGGGACGATACACCGGGGAGCTGTTTTTT. Its translation is CASSGLAGRYTGELFF.